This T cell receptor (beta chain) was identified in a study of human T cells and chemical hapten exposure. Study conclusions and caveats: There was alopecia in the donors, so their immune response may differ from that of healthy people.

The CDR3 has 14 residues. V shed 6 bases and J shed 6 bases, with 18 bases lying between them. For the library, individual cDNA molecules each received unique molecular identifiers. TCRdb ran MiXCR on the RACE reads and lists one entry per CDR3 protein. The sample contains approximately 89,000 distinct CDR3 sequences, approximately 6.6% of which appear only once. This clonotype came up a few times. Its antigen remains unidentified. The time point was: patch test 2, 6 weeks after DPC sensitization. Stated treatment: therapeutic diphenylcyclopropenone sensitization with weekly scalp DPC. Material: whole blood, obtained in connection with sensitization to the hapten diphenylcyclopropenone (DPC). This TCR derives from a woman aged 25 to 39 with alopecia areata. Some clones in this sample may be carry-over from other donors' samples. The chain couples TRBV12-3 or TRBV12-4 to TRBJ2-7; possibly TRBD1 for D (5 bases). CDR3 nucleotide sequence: TGTGCCAGCAGCCGAAGCGTAGGGGCGGTCGAGCAGTACTTC. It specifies CASSRSVGAVEQYF.